This is a list of T cell receptor beta chains from one sample in a study of CD8+ T cells in alopecia areata. The repertoire was sequenced with immunoSEQ multiplex PCR; TCRdb's copy has only in-frame clones and lacks some. The table lists about 120,000 clones, about three fifths of them singletons. Source: CD8+ T cells sorted from blood, taken at week 4, from a patient treated with tofacitinib. All receptors derive from a human donor with alopecia areata. The conserved cysteine and the conserved F or W are not part of the CDR3 here. D genes are given only for firm matches. Clone size is not always given. Where it is, it says once, few, many or a class for expanded clones.

J gene,clone size,CDR3 length,V gene,D gene,CDR3 protein
TRBJ1-1,-,11,TRBV9,-,ASSVGVGTEAF
TRBJ1-1,few,11,TRBV29-1,-,SVQQGLNTEAF
TRBJ2-3,-,10,TRBV7-9,-,ASSLAGDGQN
TRBJ2-5,-,14,TRBV27,TRBD2,ASRLLAGGLGETQY
TRBJ2-1,-,12,TRBV27,TRBD1,ASSLPDRVNEQF
TRBJ1-1,-,13,TRBV27,-,ASSLEGPWNTEAF
TRBJ2-7,once,11,TRBV2,-,ASRDLNYYEQY
TRBJ2-5,-,11,TRBV29-1,-,SVDSDSVETQY
TRBJ1-2,once,10,TRBV5-1,-,ASGGGEYGYT
TRBJ2-6,-,14,TRBV6-4,-,ASSDSFSSGANVLT
TRBJ2-2,few,11,TRBV29-1,-,SVVGGGTGELF
TRBJ2-7,-,10,TRBV29-1,TRBD1,SVAGQGAEQY
TRBJ2-7,-,12,TRBV10-3,-,AISEDPSNYEQY
TRBJ2-1,-,13,TRBV27,TRBD2,ASRPGLAGGHEQF
TRBJ2-5,few,13,TRBV15,-,ATSRYRANQETQY
TRBJ2-1,-,12,TRBV29-1,TRBD1,SSYGTVAYNEQF
TRBJ2-3,-,9,TRBV29-1,-,SAAGTDTQY
TRBJ2-2,once,14,TRBV5-1,TRBD2,ASSSLAGGLTGELF
TRBJ1-1,-,9,TRBV29-1,-,SAEVRAEAF
TRBJ1-2,-,9,TRBV30,-,AWRVRYGYT
TRBJ2-2,medium-sized,12,TRBV19,TRBD2,ASSSAGGTGELF
TRBJ1-3,-,15,TRBV30,-,AWSVWDGDASGNTIY
TRBJ2-7,-,9,TRBV30,-,AWSVGEEQY
TRBJ2-7,-,10,TRBV29-1,-,SAELQGHEQY
TRBJ2-7,-,11,TRBV15,-,ATSRDRGYEQY